This TCR beta chain was sequenced during a study of Ad26.COV2.S vaccination and SARS-CoV-2 variants. Overall study findings and caveats: Using TCR breadth and depth analyses may have led to underestimated total T cell responses. Vaccine recipients and placebo recipients showed similar non-spike TCR breadth.

Sample treatment: some 20 received Ad26.COV2.S at low or high dose, single or two shots; 5 received placebo; per-sample allocation not given. Samples were taken on day 63 after the first vaccine or placebo injection. With regard to this clone: The antigen is unknown.

Germline CDR1 SEHNR, CDR2 FQNEAQ (reference sequence). Trimming removed 4 bases from V and 2 bases from J, with 6 bases in between. The CDR3 extends over 12 amino acids. Method: immunoSEQ multiplex PCR; TCRdb's copy keeps in-frame clones and lacks some. The sample has fewer than 900,000 clones, 70% to 90% seen once; the top ten hold around 1.5%. The sample was peripheral blood, taken in a trial of Ad26.COV2.S vaccine versus placebo. The TCR comes from a person aged 18-60 years who received the Ad26.COV2.S COVID-19 vaccine or a placebo. The chain joins TRBV7-9 to TRBJ2-7, with D unclear. The CDR3 reads CASSSEAYEQYF. The CDR3 DNA sequence: TGTGCCAGCAGCTCAGAGGCCTACGAGCAGTACTTC.